The 21 T cell receptor beta chains reported below all come from one sample, sequenced in a study of technical replicates of blood from a few donors. Sequenced by immunoSEQ multiplex PCR; TCRdb stores in-frame clones only, minus some. The sample holds more than 12,000 clones, more than 70% seen once. Source material: PBMCs. The receptors shown here come from a human donor in good health.

V is TRBV28 and J is TRBJ2-1; D might be TRBD2 (5 bases). V lost 6 bases and J 5 bases, leaving 17 bases between the germline ends. Germline V gene sequence: CDR1 MDHEN, CDR2 SYDVKM. This CDR3 contains 15 residues. DNA for the CDR3: TGTGCCAGCAGCCGGACTCACCCTATCAACAATGAGCAGTTCTTC. It specifies CASSRTHPINNEQFF.

The V call is TRBV5-1, the J call TRBJ1-1; TRBD1 agrees at 9 bases. This CDR3 has 15 amino acids. Trimming took 2 bases from V and 4 from J; bases not matched to a gene: 6. CDR1 and CDR2 from the germline V gene are SGHRS and YFSETQ. CDR3: CASSLQGALGTEAFF. The CDR3 coding sequence is TGCGCCAGCAGCTTACAGGGGGCGCTGGGCACTGAAGCTTTCTTT.

The rearrangement uses TRBV11-1 and TRBJ2-1; D uncertain. V lost 3 bases and J lost 0, with 9 bases in between. CDR3 length equals 15 residues. Germline CDR1 reads SGHAT; CDR2 reads FQDESV (reference sequence). The DNA of the CDR3 is TGTGCCAGCAGCTTCGGCGGAAGCTCCTACAATGAGCAGTTCTTC. Translating it yields CASSFGGSSYNEQFF.

The V gene is TRBV6-5, the J gene TRBJ2-5, with 8 bases aligning to TRBD2. Germline CDR1 MNHEY, CDR2 SVGAGI. V was clipped by 2 bases and J by 4 bases; unmatched bases: 6. The CDR3 runs to 15 residues. CDR3 sequence: CASSYEREWAETQYF. CDR3 in DNA: TGTGCCAGCAGTTACGAGCGGGAGTGGGCAGAGACCCAGTACTTC.

This clone was detected only a few times. V gene TRBV5-5 combines with J gene TRBJ2-1, with 14 bases matching TRBD2. CDR3 size: 18 residues. Germline V gene data show CDR1 as SGHKS and CDR2 as YYEKEE (reference sequence). The V and J ends lost 4 bases and 6 bases, in that order; junction bases with no gene match: 12. CDR3 in amino acids: CASSPLPGLAGVSNEQFF. DNA of the CDR3: TGTGCCAGCAGCCCTCTCCCGGGACTAGCGGGAGTTTCCAATGAGCAGTTCTTC.

This sequence joins TRBV12-2 and TRBJ2-3; the table names TRBD1, a call not compared with the DNA. TRBV12-2 is labeled a pseudogene. The CDR3 consists of 16 residues. This CDR3 is CASRLECYPGPDTQYF. The CDR3 region has the DNA TGTGCAAGTCGCTTAGAGTGCTACCCAGGCCCAGATACGCAGTATTTT.

The chain joins TRBV6-1 to TRBJ2-7, with 7 bases fitting TRBD2. Germline lookup yields CDR1 MNHNS and CDR2 SASEGT. V lost 5 bases, J lost 0 bases, and 4 bases stayed unmatched. CDR3 size: 14 residues. In nucleotides, the CDR3 is TGTGCCAGCAGTTCCCGGGACTACTCCTACGAGCAGTACTTC. Amino acid sequence: CASSSRDYSYEQYF.

This chain joins TRBV9 and TRBJ2-5; TRBD1 matches at 12 bases. V shed 4 bases, J shed 4 bases, and the junction held 8 bases outside the gene matches. Per the germline V gene, CDR1 is SGDLS and CDR2 is YYNGEE. The CDR3 has 16 residues. This CDR3 is CASSYGTGGFGETQYF. CDR3 in DNA: TGTGCCAGCAGCTATGGGACAGGGGGCTTTGGAGAGACCCAGTACTTC. Using reference TRBV9 and TRBJ2-5 for the parts outside the CDR3, the full variable domain is DSGVTQTPKHLITATGQRVTLRCSPRSGDLSVYWYQQSLDQGLQFLIQYYNGEERAKGNILERFSAQQFPDLHSELNLSSLELGDSALYFCASSYGTGGFGETQYFGPGTRLLVL.

This clone was counted a single time. This chain uses TRBV6-5 with TRBJ1-5, with D tentatively TRBD1 (6 bases). CDR3 size: 15 residues. Trimming pared 5 bases from V and 5 bases from J, leaving 16 bases between. Germline V gene sequence: CDR1 MNHEY, CDR2 SVGAGI. CDR3 in amino acids: CASSLSGQSYQPQHF. The CDR3 nucleotides are TGTGCCAGCAGTCTCTCCGGACAGAGCTATCAGCCCCAGCATTTT.

This sequence joins TRBV7-8 and TRBJ1-2; 8 bases match TRBD1. The CDR3 totals 17 residues. The V and J ends lost 4 bases and 0 bases, in that order; junction bases with no gene match: 10. Per germline, CDR1 SGHVS and CDR2 FQNEAQ. CDR3 nucleotides: TGTGCCAGCAGCTCTCAGCTCCGACAGGGGACTAACTATGGCTACACCTTC. This gives the protein CASSSQLRQGTNYGYTF.

The rearrangement joins TRBV19 to TRBJ2-3; TRBD2 aligns across 12 bases. The CDR3 is made up of 16 amino acids. V shed 4 bases, J shed 4 bases, and the junction held 6 bases outside the gene matches. The germline gives CDR1 LNHDA, CDR2 SQIVND (reference sequence). CDR3 nucleotide sequence: TGTGCCAGTAGTAGGGTGCTAGCGGGAGGGTCAGATACGCAGTATTTT. Translating gives CASSRVLAGGSDTQYF.

The rearrangement uses TRBV11-2 and TRBJ2-3; D perhaps matches TRBD2 (6 bases). CDR1 is SGHAT and CDR2 is FQNNGV in the germline V gene. Trimming removed 1 base from V and 2 bases from J, with 19 bases in between. This CDR3 has 18 amino acids. CDR3 coding DNA: TGTGCCAGCAGCTTAGCGGTTTTGAGCGGGCCACACACAGATACGCAGTATTTT. The encoded protein is CASSLAVLSGPHTDTQYF.

The genes are TRBV7-8 and TRBJ2-7; a possible D gene is TRBD1 (7 bases). The CDR3 is made up of 14 amino acids. Germline V lookup: CDR1 SGHVS, CDR2 FQNEAQ. V shed 6 bases and J shed 2 bases, with 14 bases lying between them. CDR3 loop: CASRGTGEAYEQYF. The CDR3, as DNA: TGTGCCAGCAGGGGAACAGGGGAGGCCTACGAGCAGTACTTC.

This sequence joins TRBV28 and TRBJ2-7; D not certain. This CDR3 comprises 11 residues. Germline V CDR1 and CDR2: MDHEN, SYDVKM. The ends were cut back, 1 base at V and 6 bases at J, with 4 bases in the middle. The CDR3 sequence is CASSLSREQYF. CDR3 sequence (DNA): TGTGCCAGCAGTTTATCTCGCGAGCAGTACTTC.

This clone has a handful of counts. This chain joins TRBV18 and TRBJ2-1; 9 bases are a match to TRBD2. The J segment lost 6 bases and the V segment lost 6 bases, leaving 6 bases of the junction unmatched. The CDR3 runs 14 residues. Germline V gene data show CDR1 as KGHSH and CDR2 as LQKENI. The CDR3 sequence: CASSSGTSSNEQFF. CDR3 nucleotides: TGTGCCAGCTCCTCCGGGACTAGCAGCAATGAGCAGTTCTTC. The full variable domain, in which reference TRBV18 and TRBJ2-1 provide the parts outside the CDR3, is NAGVMQNPRHLVRRRGQEARLRCSPMKGHSHVYWYRQLPEEGLKFMVYLQKENIIDESGMPKERFSAEFPKEGPSILRIQQVVRGDSAAYFCASSSGTSSNEQFFGPGTRLTVL.

The chain uses TRBV10-3 and TRBJ2-2; D gene uncertain. Germline V gene data show CDR1 as ENHRY and CDR2 as SYGVKD. The CDR3 is 16 amino acids. Trimming removed 0 bases from V and 0 bases from J, with 8 bases in between. The chain's CDR3 is CAISESLRSNTGELFF. In nucleotides, the CDR3 is TGTGCCATCAGTGAGTCCTTGCGGTCGAACACCGGGGAGCTGTTTTTT.

The gene calls are TRBV19 and TRBJ1-1; 8 bases map to TRBD1. The CDR3 runs 15 residues. Germline V gene data show CDR1 as LNHDA and CDR2 as SQIVND (reference sequence). J was trimmed by 1 base and V by 6 bases; bases with no gene match: 7. The CDR3 region has the DNA TGTGCCAGTAGAGTTCAGGGGGCGCAGAACACTGAAGCTTTCTTT. This codes for CASRVQGAQNTEAFF.

J is TRBJ2-6 and V is TRBV27; 7 bases are a match to TRBD1. Germline CDR1 is MNHEY and CDR2 is SMNVEV (reference sequence). After removal of 3 bases from V and 4 bases from J, the junction contained 6 bases not matched to a gene. The CDR3 is made up of 16 amino acids. CDR3: CASSLAGGAGANVLTF. In DNA form, the CDR3 reads TGTGCCAGCAGTTTGGCAGGGGGAGCCGGGGCCAACGTCCTGACTTTC. Full variable domain (missing parts from reference TRBV27 and TRBJ2-6): EAQVTQNPRYLITVTGKKLTVTCSQNMNHEYMSWYRQDPGLGLRQIYYSMNVEVTDKGDVPEGYKVSRKEKRNFPLILESPSPNQTSLYFCASSLAGGAGANVLTFGAGSRLTVL.

V and J are TRBV19 and TRBJ1-1; possibly TRBD1 for D (5 bases). Trimming took 6 bases from V and 4 from J, leaving 12 bases between them. Germline V gives CDR1 LNHDA, CDR2 SQIVND (reference sequence). The CDR3 runs to 13 residues. CDR3 sequence reads: CASRGDLGTEAFF. The CDR3 bases are TGTGCCAGTAGAGGGGATTTAGGCACTGAAGCTTTCTTT.

The chain is built from TRBV5-1 and TRBJ2-5, with 8 bases that match TRBD2. CDR1 and CDR2 from the germline V gene are SGHRS and YFSETQ. CDR3 length equals 12 residues. Unmatched junction bases numbered 0, after V lost 3 bases and J lost 5 bases. As DNA, the CDR3 is TGCGCCAGCAGCTCGGGGGGGGAGACCCAGTACTTC. Amino acids: CASSSGGETQYF.

The chain recombines TRBV7-9 with TRBJ2-5; 8 bases agree with TRBD1. J was trimmed by 3 bases and V by 0 bases; bases with no gene match: 3. The CDR3 length is 15 residues. The germline gives CDR1 SEHNR, CDR2 FQNEAQ (reference sequence). The CDR3 DNA follows: TGTGCCAGCAGCTTAGCGGACAGGGTCGAAGAGACCCAGTACTTC. Its translation is CASSLADRVEETQYF.